This TCR beta chain was documented in a study of cytomegalovirus exposure and HLA in healthy donors. Worth noting for this clone: Its specificity is unknown.

PCR primers comprised 60 Vbeta and 13 Jbeta primers. Here immunoSEQ multiplex PCR was the method, and the copy in TCRdb shows in-frame clones only, minus some. The sample has some 170,000 clones, 65% to 80% seen once. V gave up 2 bases and J gave up 0 bases; unmatched junction bases: 5. The length of the CDR3 is 18 residues. The germline gives CDR1 SGHDT, CDR2 YYEEEE. Study findings and constraints: Researchers counted some 150 TCR beta chains as cytomegalovirus-associated. The number of N-insertions in an Asian-associated ancestry cluster was reportedly below the approximately 680-donor mean in a later analysis. Over 15,000 TCR beta sequences were associated with HLA alleles at 0.05 false discovery rate in a later analysis.

Donors in the study were healthy people who gave bone marrow. The origin of this receptor is a woman between 50 and 59 years old in good health and CMV-seropositive. The chain links TRBV5-6 to TRBJ2-6; 10 bases align to TRBD1. Source material: PBMCs. The CDR3 region is CASSFGDRGHSGANVLTF. The CDR3, as DNA: TGTGCCAGCAGCTTCGGGGACAGGGGACACTCTGGGGCCAACGTCCTGACTTTC.